This T cell receptor (beta chain) is from a study of vaccination and CD4 T cells after COVID-19. Overall study: Cells were stimulated with overlapping spike peptides from SARS-CoV-2, HCoV-NL63, HCoV-OC43 and HCoV-229E. Study results and caveats: In median terms, SARS-CoV-2-reactive clonotypes went from approximately 21 to 40, a nonsignificant rise.

Germline values: CDR1 MNHEY, CDR2 SVGEGT. V lost 0 bases and J lost 4, with 15 bases in between. The CDR3 is 17 amino acids. Cultured CD4+ T-cell DNA underwent Oncomine TCR Beta short-read sequencing. Cultured CD4+ T cells yielded the extracted genomic DNA. TCRdb recomputed calls from the PCR reads with MiXCR, one row per CDR3 protein. The sample carries around 15,000 distinct CDR3 sequences, 51% recorded once. Noted treatment: roughly 11-day PBMC culture with coronavirus spike peptide pools or control peptides (ViraFEST assay). About 1.9 million PBMCs went into each well for culture with about 10 IU/ml IL-2 and about 10 ug/ml peptide pools. With respect to this clonotype: No antigen is known for it.

The genes are TRBV6-2 or TRBV6-3 and TRBJ2-2, with TRBD2 as a possible D gene (6 bases). The clonotype originates from a human donor who had recovered from COVID-19. Specimen: CD4+ T cells from blood, cultured in vitro. CDR3 loop: CASSYSKWGEGTGELFF. The CDR3 DNA reads as TGTGCCAGCAGTTACTCGAAGTGGGGGGAAGGCACCGGGGAGCTGTTTTTT.